This entry lists 26 T cell receptor beta chains sequenced from one sample in a study of T cells in Graves' hyperthyroidism and ophthalmopathy. TCR beta CDR3 regions were amplified from RNA transcripts. The HTBI primer set served for first-round RT-PCR of the TCR CDR3. TCRdb re-called the multiplex PCR reads through MiXCR, storing one row per CDR3 protein. The sample records under 400,000 distinct CDR3 sequences, about 15% being singletons. The specimen was blood. The receptors were sampled from a woman between 55 and 75 years old with Graves' ophthalmopathy.

This clonotype was recorded at least ten times. The chain is built from TRBV12-3 or TRBV12-4 and TRBJ1-1; 10 bases map to TRBD1. This CDR3 is 14 amino acids long. Unmatched junction bases numbered 5, after V lost 6 bases and J lost 4 bases. DNA of the CDR3: TGTGCCAGCAGACGGGACAGGGGAGGCACTGAAGCTTTCTTT. Its protein product is CASRRDRGGTEAFF.

The J gene is TRBJ2-3, the V gene TRBV28; maybe TRBD2 (5 bases). The CDR3 loop spans 13 amino acids. Trimming took off 3 bases at V and 6 bases at J, with 10 bases between the two ends. Looked up from germline, CDR1 is MDHEN and CDR2 is SYDVKM. This CDR3 is CASSLDFRDTQYF. In DNA, the CDR3 is TGTGCCAGCAGTTTGGACTTTCGGGATACGCAGTATTTT.

This clonotype was seen at least ten times. CDR3 DNA sequence: TGTGCCAGCAGCTTATGGGGACAGGGTAACAATGAGCAGTTCTTC. This codes for CASSLWGQGNNEQFF. The J gene is TRBJ2-1, the V gene TRBV7-3, with TRBD1 matching 9 bases. Per the germline V gene, CDR1 is SGHTA and CDR2 is FQGTGA. CDR3 length equals 15 residues. The J segment lost 5 bases and the V segment lost 2 bases, leaving 4 bases of the junction unmatched.

This clonotype was counted many times. The chain carries TRBV12-3 or TRBV12-4 and TRBJ2-2; D gene uncertain. This CDR3 comprises 15 residues. V gave up 3 bases and J gave up 0 bases, with 8 bases separating them. The CDR3 bases are TGTGCCAGCAGTTTCGCTGGGGCGAACACCGGGGAGCTGTTTTTT. It yields the protein CASSFAGANTGELFF.

This clonotype was seen at least ten times. The chain employs TRBV6-1 and TRBJ2-3; the D gene is possibly TRBD2 (6 bases). CDR1 and CDR2 from the germline V gene are MNHNS and SASEGT. The CDR3 has 16 residues. The V end lost 2 bases, the J end lost 0 bases, and 12 bases lay between the germline ends. The CDR3 DNA sequence: TGTGCCAGCAGTGAATACGCGGGGACTAGCACAGATACGCAGTATTTT. It translates to CASSEYAGTSTDTQYF.

V gene TRBV5-4 combines with J gene TRBJ2-5; D call uncertain. Trimming removed 4 bases at V and 4 bases at J, with 11 bases between. Germline CDR1 is SGHNT and CDR2 is YYREEE (reference sequence). There are 13 residues in the CDR3. In DNA form, the CDR3 reads TGTGCCAGCAGCCCCCCCCAGGCAGAGACCCAGTACTTC. Amino acids: CASSPPQAETQYF.

This clonotype was observed at least ten times. The chain couples TRBV2 to TRBJ1-5; D ambiguous. The germline V and J ends were trimmed by 4 bases and 7 bases, with 14 bases remaining between them. CDR1 is SNHLY, CDR2 FYNNEI, per germline. This CDR3 region has 14 residues. The CDR3 reads CASSGEQFGQPQHF. CDR3 nucleotide sequence: TGTGCCAGCAGTGGAGAACAATTTGGGCAGCCCCAGCATTTT. Full variable domain (remainder filled in from reference TRBV2 and TRBJ1-5): EPEVTQTPSHQVTQMGQEVILRCVPISNHLYFYWYRQILGQKVEFLVSFYNNEISEKSEIFDDQFSVERPDGSNFTLKIRSTKLEDSAMYFCASSGEQFGQPQHFGDGTRLSIL.

Ten or more counts support this clonotype. The gene calls are TRBV6-1 and TRBJ1-2, with D tentatively TRBD1 (6 bases). Trimming shortened V by 6 bases and J by 4 bases, and 18 bases separated the two germline ends. Germline V gene data show CDR1 as MNHNS and CDR2 as SASEGT. This CDR3 contains 15 residues. The CDR3 here is CASSQNPVDSYGYTF. The CDR3 bases are TGTGCCAGCAGCCAAAACCCCGTGGACAGCTATGGCTACACCTTC.

This clonotype was counted between two and nine times. The chain recombines TRBV25-1 with TRBJ1-1; D uncertain. The CDR3 totals 15 residues. With 3 bases removed from V and 10 bases from J, the gap between germline ends came to 21 bases. The V gene's germline CDR1 is MGHDK and CDR2 SYGVNS. In nucleotides, the CDR3 is TGTGCCAGCAGTGATTCTCGTTCCCCCGGGTTCGGAGCTTTCTTT. Translated: CASSDSRSPGFGAFF.

V and J are TRBV5-4 and TRBJ1-1, with 8 bases lining up with TRBD1. Germline assignment: CDR1 SGHNT and CDR2 YYREEE (reference sequence). The CDR3 has 14 amino acids. Trimming took 4 bases from V and 6 from J; bases not matched to a gene: 8. Here the CDR3 reads CASSPSRTGPEAFF. CDR3 in DNA: TGTGCCAGCAGCCCCTCAAGGACAGGGCCTGAAGCTTTCTTT.

This clonotype was observed many times. J is TRBJ2-7 and V is TRBV9; D ambiguous. Trimming shortened V by 0 bases and J by 6 bases, and 10 bases separated the two germline ends. This CDR3 has 13 residues. In germline, CDR1 is SGDLS, CDR2 YYNGEE. This CDR3 is CASSVVWQSEQYF. The CDR3 DNA follows: TGTGCCAGCAGCGTAGTATGGCAATCCGAGCAGTACTTC.

This chain uses TRBV6-1 with TRBJ2-2; the D call may be TRBD1 or TRBD2 (5 bases each). V was cut by 4 bases and J by 6 bases, with 15 bases left in between. The length of the CDR3 is 15 residues. CDR1 and CDR2 (germline): MNHNS, SASEGT. Written as DNA, the CDR3 is TGTGCCAGCAGTGGAGCGCTTCGGGGCGCCGGGGAGCTGTTTTTT. Protein product: CASSGALRGAGELFF.

This clonotype was recorded a few times. This chain uses TRBV5-1 with TRBJ2-7; 12 bases are a match to TRBD2. Per the germline V gene, CDR1 is SGHRS and CDR2 is YFSETQ. The ends lost 2 bases at V and 7 bases at J; junction bases unmatched: 7. The CDR3 runs to 15 residues. The CDR3 nucleotides are TGCGCCAGCAGCTTTCTAGCGGGAGGGCCTGGGGAGCAGTACTTC. Protein product: CASSFLAGGPGEQYF.

In its sample, this clonotype was seen a few times. The chain couples TRBV18 to TRBJ2-2; D gene uncertain. The CDR3 covers 15 residues. CDR1 and CDR2 from the germline V gene are KGHSH and LQKENI. Trimming stripped 2 bases from V and 1 base from J, with 8 bases between. The CDR3, as DNA: TGTGCCAGCTCACCAGTAGCTAAGAACACCGGGGAGCTGTTTTTT. This gives the protein CASSPVAKNTGELFF.

This clonotype appeared a few times. The chain recombines TRBV19 with TRBJ2-6, with D possibly TRBD2 on 7 matching bases. Trimming shortened V by 7 bases and J by 3 bases, and 16 bases separated the two germline ends. The CDR3 extends over 16 amino acids. Germline V CDR1 and CDR2: LNHDA, SQIVND (reference sequence). In DNA form, the CDR3 reads TGTGCCAGTACCCCCGGGGGGCTTAATGGGGCCAACGTCCTGACTTTC. Protein sequence: CASTPGGLNGANVLTF.

The chain links TRBV20-1 to TRBJ2-3; 7 nucleotides match TRBD1. V gave up 4 bases and J gave up 0 bases; unmatched junction bases: 7. There are 15 residues in the CDR3. Germline CDR1 is DFQATT and CDR2 is SNEGSKA (reference sequence). In nucleotides, the CDR3 is TGCAGTGCTATGCGGACAGGAACGAGCACAGATACGCAGTATTTT. The encoded protein is CSAMRTGTSTDTQYF.

This clonotype was recorded a few times. The gene calls are TRBV6-1 and TRBJ2-3, with 14 nucleotides matching TRBD2. The CDR3 sequence is 16 residues long. Trimming took 6 bases from V and 7 from J; bases not matched to a gene: 9. Germline assignment: CDR1 MNHNS and CDR2 SASEGT. The CDR3 reads CASRTGTSGSWNTQYF. The CDR3 DNA is TGTGCCAGCAGGACTGGGACTAGCGGGAGTTGGAATACGCAGTATTTT.

This clonotype was picked up many times. V gene TRBV28 combines with J gene TRBJ2-3; possible D gene TRBD2, 6 bases. Germline V gene data show CDR1 as MDHEN and CDR2 as SYDVKM. Trimming removed 5 bases from V and 1 base from J, with 16 bases in between. The CDR3 extends over 16 amino acids. The CDR3 sequence is CASSTRGAGRTDTQYF. Written as DNA, the CDR3 is TGTGCCAGCAGTACCCGTGGAGCGGGCCGCACAGATACGCAGTATTTT.

This clonotype was counted only a few times. V gene TRBV7-8 combines with J gene TRBJ2-1, with no clear D. The germline V and J ends were trimmed by 2 bases and 3 bases, with 8 bases remaining between them. Germline V gives CDR1 SGHVS, CDR2 FQNEAQ. The CDR3 extends over 14 amino acids. The CDR3 spells CASSLTTNYNEQFF. In DNA form, the CDR3 reads TGTGCCAGCAGCTTAACGACCAACTACAATGAGCAGTTCTTC.

The table lists this clonotype with many counts. This sequence joins TRBV2 and TRBJ1-6; TRBD1 might be the D (5 bases). This CDR3 spans 13 amino acids. Germline values: CDR1 SNHLY, CDR2 FYNNEI. V was cut by 10 bases and J by 13 bases, with 20 bases left in between. The CDR3 sequence: CATSGTTFGPLHF. In DNA form, the CDR3 reads TGTGCCACCTCCGGGACGACGTTCGGGCCCCTCCACTTT.

There are many counts of this clonotype. The chain joins TRBV27 to TRBJ2-3; D is unclear. The germline gives CDR1 MNHEY, CDR2 SMNVEV (reference sequence). Trimming shortened V by 2 bases and J by 8 bases, and 17 bases separated the two germline ends. The CDR3 has 15 amino acids. In DNA, the CDR3 is TGTGCCAGCAGTTTAGATCTGTCAAGCCCAAGTACGCAGTATTTT. Translation: CASSLDLSSPSTQYF.

For this clonotype: Since no conserved phenylalanine or tryptophan closes the CDR3, a read error is the likely cause. J is TRBJ1-1 and V is TRBV12-3 or TRBV12-4; D is uncertain. The CDR3 sequence is 15 residues long. Trimming left V 4 bases short and J 0 bases short, with 12 bases between. CDR3 protein: CASSSSAGMNTEAFL. The CDR3 nucleotides read TGTGCCAGCAGTTCCTCCGCGGGCATGAACACTGAAGCTTTCCTT.

This clonotype was seen ten or more times. V is TRBV2 and J is TRBJ2-1; TRBD2 matches 10 bases. The CDR3 loop spans 15 amino acids. Germline V gene lookup returns CDR1 SNHLY and CDR2 FYNNEI. Trimming removed 2 bases from V and 7 bases from J; junction bases left unmatched: 5. The CDR3 coding sequence is TGTGCCAGCAGTGAATGGCTAGCGGGAGTAAATGAGCAGTTCTTC. Protein product: CASSEWLAGVNEQFF.

This clonotype was counted many times. This chain connects TRBV3-1 to TRBJ2-7, with D uncertain. The CDR3 contains 13 residues. The V gene's germline CDR1 is LGHDT and CDR2 YNNKEL (reference sequence). V lost 2 bases, J lost 3 bases, and 8 bases lay in between. CDR3 loop: CASSQNSGYEQYF. The CDR3 coding sequence is TGTGCCAGCAGCCAAAACAGTGGCTACGAGCAGTACTTC.

The sample holds many counts of this clonotype. The rearrangement links TRBV6-1 to TRBJ1-2; D is unclear. V lost 5 bases to trimming and J lost 3 bases, with 13 bases between them. Germline values: CDR1 MNHNS, CDR2 SASEGT. The CDR3 totals 14 residues. CDR3 coding DNA: TGTGCCAGCAGTTCAACGGACCGCCACTATGGCTACACCTTC. Translated: CASSSTDRHYGYTF.

This clonotype appeared many times. The chain employs TRBV29-1 and TRBJ1-1, with D maybe TRBD1 (6 bases). CDR1 is SQVTM and CDR2 is ANQGSEA in the germline V gene. CDR3 size: 13 residues. Trimming cost V 7 bases and J 3 bases, with 15 bases left between them. The CDR3 nucleotides are TGCAGCGCAGCGCTTACAGGGTACACTGAAGCTTTCTTT. This encodes CSAALTGYTEAFF. Based on the CDR3 plus reference TRBV29-1 and TRBJ1-1, the full variable domain is SAVISQKPSRDICQRGTSLTIQCQVDSQVTMMFWYRQQPGQSLTLIATANQGSEATYESGFVIDKFPISRPNLTFSTLTVSNMSPEDSSIYLCSAALTGYTEAFFGQGTRLTVV.